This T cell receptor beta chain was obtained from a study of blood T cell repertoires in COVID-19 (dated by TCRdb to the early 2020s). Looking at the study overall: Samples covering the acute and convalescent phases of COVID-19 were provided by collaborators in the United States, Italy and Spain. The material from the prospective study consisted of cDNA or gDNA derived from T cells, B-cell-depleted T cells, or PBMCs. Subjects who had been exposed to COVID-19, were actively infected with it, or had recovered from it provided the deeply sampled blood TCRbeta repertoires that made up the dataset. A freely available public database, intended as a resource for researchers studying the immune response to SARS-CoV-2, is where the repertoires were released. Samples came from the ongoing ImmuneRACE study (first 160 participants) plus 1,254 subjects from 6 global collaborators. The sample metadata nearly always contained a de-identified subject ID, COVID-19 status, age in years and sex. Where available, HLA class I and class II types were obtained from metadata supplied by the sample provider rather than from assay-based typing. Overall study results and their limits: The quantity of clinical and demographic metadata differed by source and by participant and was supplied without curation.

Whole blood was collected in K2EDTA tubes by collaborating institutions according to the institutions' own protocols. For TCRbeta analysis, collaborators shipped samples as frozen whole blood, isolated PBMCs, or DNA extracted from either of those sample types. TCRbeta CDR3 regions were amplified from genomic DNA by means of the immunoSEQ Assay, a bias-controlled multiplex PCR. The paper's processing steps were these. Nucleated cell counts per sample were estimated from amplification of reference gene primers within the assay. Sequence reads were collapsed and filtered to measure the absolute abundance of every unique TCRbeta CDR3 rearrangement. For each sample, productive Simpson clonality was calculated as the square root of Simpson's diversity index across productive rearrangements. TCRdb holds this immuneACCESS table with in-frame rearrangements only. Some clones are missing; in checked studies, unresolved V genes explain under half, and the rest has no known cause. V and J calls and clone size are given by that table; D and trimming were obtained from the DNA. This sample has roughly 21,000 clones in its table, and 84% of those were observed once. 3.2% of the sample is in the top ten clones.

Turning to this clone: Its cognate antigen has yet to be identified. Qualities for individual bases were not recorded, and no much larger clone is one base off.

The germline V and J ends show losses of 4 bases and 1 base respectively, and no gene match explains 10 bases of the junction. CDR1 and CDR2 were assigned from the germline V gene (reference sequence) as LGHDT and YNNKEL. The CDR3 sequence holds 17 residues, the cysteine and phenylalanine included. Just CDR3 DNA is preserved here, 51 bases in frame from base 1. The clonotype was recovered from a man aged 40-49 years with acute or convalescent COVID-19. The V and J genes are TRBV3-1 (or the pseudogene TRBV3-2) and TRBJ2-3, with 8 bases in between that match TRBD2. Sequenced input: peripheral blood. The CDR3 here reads CASSPAGELLRTDTQYF. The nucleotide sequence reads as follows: TGTGCCAGCAGCCCAGCGGGGGAGCTCCTCCGCACAGATACGCAGTATTTT.